The rows below give T cell receptor beta chains drawn from one sample of a study of a mutant IDH1 vaccine in newly diagnosed glioma. This table comes from immunoSEQ multiplex PCR, and its TCRdb copy is limited to in-frame clones, with some not included. Here the sample spans some 22,000 clones, roughly nine tenths being singletons. Specimen: PBMCs, collected from a glioma patient treated with radiotherapy, temozolomide or both. The receptors derive from a young man with glioma. Both conserved end residues are trimmed from each CDR3.

j_call | v_call | cdr3_aa
TRBJ2-5 | TRBV5-1 | ASRGLAGVETQY
TRBJ2-7 | TRBV19 | ASSAGIGTGEQY
TRBJ1-1 | TRBV29-1 | SVDFGTGRTEAF
TRBJ2-7 | TRBV5-1 | ASSLNLLTGPGEQY
TRBJ2-4 | TRBV7-2 | ASSLWFNGATAKNIQY
TRBJ2-2 | TRBV2 | ASNPGLAGRTGELF
TRBJ1-1 | TRBV6-1 | ASSDSGWDTEAF
TRBJ2-1 | TRBV6-5 | ASSFTLTGYNEQF
TRBJ2-7 | TRBV7-8 | ASSSPASSYEQY
TRBJ2-7 | TRBV18 | ASSPNYRSSYEQY
TRBJ1-1 | TRBV5-6 | ASTYGTANTEAF
TRBJ2-1 | TRBV4-2 | ASSPSGDSYNEQF
TRBJ2-1 | TRBV6-6 | ASSYSRTASNEQF
TRBJ1-5 | TRBV19 | ASSMNPFSNQPQH
TRBJ1-3 | TRBV10-3 | ATRDTLPRNTIY
TRBJ2-7 | TRBV6-5 | ASSRQGSYEQY
TRBJ1-4 | TRBV7-9 | ASSLAADNEKLF
TRBJ2-3 | TRBV10-3 | AVTSNRGLTDTQY
TRBJ1-2 | TRBV19 | ASSMGRDSYT
TRBJ1-2 | TRBV20-1 | SAAALGYT
TRBJ2-7 | TRBV27 | ASSFGRRQY
TRBJ2-7 | TRBV7-2 | ASSLKGPARDPYEQY
TRBJ1-3 | TRBV28 | ASSLWVQFGNTIY
TRBJ1-2 | TRBV5-1 | ASRYMDMPDGYT
TRBJ1-2 | TRBV18 | ASSLNRGDYGYT
TRBJ2-5 | TRBV2 | ASTGTSGRETQY
TRBJ1-1 | TRBV5-1 | ASSLITGANTEAF
TRBJ2-5 | TRBV4-1 | ASSQASSLETQY
TRBJ2-2 | TRBV7-9 | ASSLGLGSGANTGELF
TRBJ2-1 | TRBV28 | ASGGSSDLSYNEQF
TRBJ2-3 | TRBV11-2 | ASSLNRDTQY
TRBJ2-5 | TRBV5-1 | ASSLSQQGETQY
TRBJ1-1 | TRBV5-1 | ASSLVGTGANTEAF
TRBJ2-4 | TRBV2 | ARGGRDKNIQY
TRBJ2-1 | TRBV14 | ASSHTGQGMDEQF
TRBJ2-3 | TRBV5-1 | ASSLATLSGRADTQY
TRBJ1-5 | TRBV6-5 | ASRPDRGWQPQH
TRBJ2-5 | TRBV2 | ASSGMTSGVETQY
TRBJ1-2 | TRBV6-1 | ASSERSGRDYT
TRBJ1-1 | TRBV5-1 | ASSLGGRGYLNTEAF
TRBJ1-5 | TRBV12-5 | ASGLWGLGQPQH
TRBJ2-7 | TRBV4-1 | ASSQPTGRRLGEQY
TRBJ2-5 | TRBV12-5 | ASGLGWEGETQY
TRBJ1-2 | TRBV5-4 | ASSLKSLYGYT
TRBJ1-1 | TRBV5-1 | ASSTYRGATEAF